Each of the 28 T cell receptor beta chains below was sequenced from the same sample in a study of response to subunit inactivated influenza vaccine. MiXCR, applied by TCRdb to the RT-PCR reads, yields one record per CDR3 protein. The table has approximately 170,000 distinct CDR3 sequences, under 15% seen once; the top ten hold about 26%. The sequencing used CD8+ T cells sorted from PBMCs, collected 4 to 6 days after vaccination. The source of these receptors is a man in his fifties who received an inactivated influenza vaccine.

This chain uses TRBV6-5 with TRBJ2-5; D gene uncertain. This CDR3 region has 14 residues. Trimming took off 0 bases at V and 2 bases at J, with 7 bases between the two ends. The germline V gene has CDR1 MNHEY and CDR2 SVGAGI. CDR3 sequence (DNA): TGTGCCAGCAGTTACTCGAGGCAGCAAGAGACCCAGTACTTC. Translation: CASSYSRQQETQYF.

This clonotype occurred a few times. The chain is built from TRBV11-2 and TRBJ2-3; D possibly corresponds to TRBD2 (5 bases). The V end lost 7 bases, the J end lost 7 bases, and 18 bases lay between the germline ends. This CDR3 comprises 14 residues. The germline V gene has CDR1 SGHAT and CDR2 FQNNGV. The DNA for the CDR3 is TGTGCCAGCAACCTAGCAGAGGGCAGGAATACGCAGTATTTT. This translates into CASNLAEGRNTQYF. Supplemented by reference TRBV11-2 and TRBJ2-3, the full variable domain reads EAGVAQSPRYKIIEKRQSVAFWCNPISGHATLYWYQQILGQGPKLLIQFQNNGVVDDSQLPKDRFSAERLKGVDSTLKIQPAKLEDSAVYLCASNLAEGRNTQYFGPGTRLTVL.

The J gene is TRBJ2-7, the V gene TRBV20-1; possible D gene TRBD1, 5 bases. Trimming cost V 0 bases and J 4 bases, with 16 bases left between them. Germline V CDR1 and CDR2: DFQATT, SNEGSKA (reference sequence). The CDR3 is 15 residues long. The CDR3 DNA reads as TGCAGTGCTAGAGATCTGGCAGGGCCCGGGTACGAGCAGTACTTC. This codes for CSARDLAGPGYEQYF.

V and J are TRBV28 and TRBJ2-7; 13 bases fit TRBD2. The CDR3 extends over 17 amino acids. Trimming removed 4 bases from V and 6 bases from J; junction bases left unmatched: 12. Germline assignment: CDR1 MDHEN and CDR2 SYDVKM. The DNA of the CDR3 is TGTGCCAGCAGTTCATTGGGGACTAGCGGGATTTTGCGCGAGCAGTACTTC. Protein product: CASSSLGTSGILREQYF. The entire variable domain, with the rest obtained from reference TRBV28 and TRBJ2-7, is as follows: DVKVTQSSRYLVKRTGEKVFLECVQDMDHENMFWYRQDPGLGLRLIYFSYDVKMKEKGDIPEGYSVSREKKERFSLILESASTNQTSMYLCASSSLGTSGILREQYFGPGTRLTVT.

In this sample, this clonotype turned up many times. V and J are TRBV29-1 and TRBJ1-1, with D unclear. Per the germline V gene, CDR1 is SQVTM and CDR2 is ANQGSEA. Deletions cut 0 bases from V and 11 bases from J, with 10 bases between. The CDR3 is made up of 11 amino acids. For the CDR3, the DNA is TGCAGCGTTGAAGATCGGATCCAGGCTTTCTTT. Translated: CSVEDRIQAFF.

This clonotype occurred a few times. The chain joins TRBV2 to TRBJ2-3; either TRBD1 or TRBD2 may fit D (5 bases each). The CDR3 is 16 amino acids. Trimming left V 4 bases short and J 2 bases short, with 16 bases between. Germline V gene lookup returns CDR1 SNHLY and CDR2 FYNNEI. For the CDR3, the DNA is TGTGCCAGCAGTGTTTACGGGACGGCCCACACAGATACGCAGTATTTT. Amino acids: CASSVYGTAHTDTQYF.

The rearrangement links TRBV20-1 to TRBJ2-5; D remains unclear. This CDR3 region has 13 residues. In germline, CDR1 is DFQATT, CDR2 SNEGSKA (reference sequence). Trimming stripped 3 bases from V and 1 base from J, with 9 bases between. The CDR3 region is CSASRFPQETQYF. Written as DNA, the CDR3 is TGCAGTGCTAGTCGTTTCCCCCAAGAGACCCAGTACTTC.

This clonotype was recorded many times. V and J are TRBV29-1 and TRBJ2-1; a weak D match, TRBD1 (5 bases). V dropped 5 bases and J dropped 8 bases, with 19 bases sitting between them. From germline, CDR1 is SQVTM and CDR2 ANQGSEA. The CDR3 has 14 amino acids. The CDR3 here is CSVSLLGLGDEQFF. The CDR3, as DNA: TGCAGCGTTTCACTGCTTGGTCTAGGGGATGAGCAGTTCTTC.

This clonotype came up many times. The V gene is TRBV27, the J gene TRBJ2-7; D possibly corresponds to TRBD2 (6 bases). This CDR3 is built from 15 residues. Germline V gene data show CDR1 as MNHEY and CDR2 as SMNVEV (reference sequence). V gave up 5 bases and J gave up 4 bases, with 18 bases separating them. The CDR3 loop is CASSRIPGEIYEQYF. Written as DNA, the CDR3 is TGTGCCAGCAGTCGCATCCCGGGAGAAATATACGAGCAGTACTTC.

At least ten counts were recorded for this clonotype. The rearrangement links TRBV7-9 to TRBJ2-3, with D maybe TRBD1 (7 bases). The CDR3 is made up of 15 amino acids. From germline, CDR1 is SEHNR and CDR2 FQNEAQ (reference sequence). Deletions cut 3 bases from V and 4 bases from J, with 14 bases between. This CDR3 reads CASSFGGGEADTQYF. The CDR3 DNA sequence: TGTGCCAGCAGCTTTGGAGGGGGCGAGGCAGATACGCAGTATTTT.

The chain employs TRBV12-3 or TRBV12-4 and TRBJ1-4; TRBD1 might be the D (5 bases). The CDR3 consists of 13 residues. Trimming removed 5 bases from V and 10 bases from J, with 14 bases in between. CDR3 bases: TGTGCCAGCAGTCTAACGGGGAGGGGAAAACTGTTTTTT. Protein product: CASSLTGRGKLFF.

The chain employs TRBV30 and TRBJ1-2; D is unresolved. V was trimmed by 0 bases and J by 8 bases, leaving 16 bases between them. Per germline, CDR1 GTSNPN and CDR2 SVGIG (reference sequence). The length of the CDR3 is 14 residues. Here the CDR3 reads CAWSVGRFPKGYTF. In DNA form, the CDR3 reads TGTGCCTGGAGTGTCGGCCGATTTCCTAAGGGCTACACCTTC. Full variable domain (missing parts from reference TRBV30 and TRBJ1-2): SQTIHQWPATLVQPVGSPLSLECTVEGTSNPNLYWYRQAAGRGLQLLFYSVGIGQISSEVPQNLSASRPQDRQFILSSKKLLLSDSGFYLCAWSVGRFPKGYTFGSGTRLTVV.

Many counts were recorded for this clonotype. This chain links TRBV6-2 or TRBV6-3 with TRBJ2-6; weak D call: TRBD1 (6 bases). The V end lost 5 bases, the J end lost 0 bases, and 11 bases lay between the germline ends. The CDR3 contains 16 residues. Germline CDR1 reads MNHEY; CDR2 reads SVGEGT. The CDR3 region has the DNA TGTGCCAGCAGTCTTGACAGGTACTCTGGGGCCAACGTCCTGACTTTC. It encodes CASSLDRYSGANVLTF.

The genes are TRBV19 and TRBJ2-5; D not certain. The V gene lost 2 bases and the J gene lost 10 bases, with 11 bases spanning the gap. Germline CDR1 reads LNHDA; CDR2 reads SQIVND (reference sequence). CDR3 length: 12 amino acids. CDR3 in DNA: TGTGCCAGTAGTATAACCGGAGTGGACCAGTACTTC. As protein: CASSITGVDQYF.

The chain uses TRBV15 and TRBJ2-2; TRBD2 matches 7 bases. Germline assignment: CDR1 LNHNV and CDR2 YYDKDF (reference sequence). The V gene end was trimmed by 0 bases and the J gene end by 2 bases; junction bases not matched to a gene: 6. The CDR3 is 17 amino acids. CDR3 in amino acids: CATSRDPAGDNTGELFF. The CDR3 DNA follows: TGTGCCACCAGCAGAGATCCTGCGGGGGACAACACCGGGGAGCTGTTTTTT.

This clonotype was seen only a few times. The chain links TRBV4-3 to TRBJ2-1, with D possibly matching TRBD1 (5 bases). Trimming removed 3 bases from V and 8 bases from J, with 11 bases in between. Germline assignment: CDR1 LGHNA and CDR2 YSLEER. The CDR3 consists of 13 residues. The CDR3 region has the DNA TGCGCCAGCAGCCATCGCTTAGGGGATGAGCAGTTCTTC. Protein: CASSHRLGDEQFF.

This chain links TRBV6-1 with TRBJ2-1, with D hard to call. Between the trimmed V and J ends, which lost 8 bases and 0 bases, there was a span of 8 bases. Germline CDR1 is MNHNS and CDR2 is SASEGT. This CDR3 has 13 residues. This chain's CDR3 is CASAESSYNEQFF. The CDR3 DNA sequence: TGTGCCAGCGCGGAGAGCTCCTACAATGAGCAGTTCTTC.

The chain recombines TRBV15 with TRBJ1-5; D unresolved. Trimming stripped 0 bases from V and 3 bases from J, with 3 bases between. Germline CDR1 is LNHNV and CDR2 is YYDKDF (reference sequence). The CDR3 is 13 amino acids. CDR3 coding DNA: TGTGCCACCAGCAGAGATGACAATCAGCCCCAGCATTTT. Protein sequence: CATSRDDNQPQHF.

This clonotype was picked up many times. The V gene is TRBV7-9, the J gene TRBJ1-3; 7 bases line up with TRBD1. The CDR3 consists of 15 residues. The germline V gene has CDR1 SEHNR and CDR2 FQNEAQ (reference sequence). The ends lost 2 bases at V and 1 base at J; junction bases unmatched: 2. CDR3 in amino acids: CASSLTTGSGNTIYF. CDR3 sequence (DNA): TGTGCCAGCAGCTTAACGACAGGGTCTGGAAACACCATATATTTT. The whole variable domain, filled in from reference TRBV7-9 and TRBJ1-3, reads DTGVSQNPRHKITKRGQNVTFRCDPISEHNRLYWYRQTLGQGPEFLTYFQNEAQLEKSRLLSDRFSAERPKGSFSTLEIQRTEQGDSAMYLCASSLTTGSGNTIYFGEGSWLTVV.

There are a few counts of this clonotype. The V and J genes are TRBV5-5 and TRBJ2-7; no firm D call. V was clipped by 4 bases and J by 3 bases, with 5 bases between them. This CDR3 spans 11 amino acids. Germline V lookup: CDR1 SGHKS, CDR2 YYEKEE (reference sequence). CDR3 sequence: CASSAYYEQYF. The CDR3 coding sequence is TGTGCCAGCAGCGCGTACTACGAGCAGTACTTC.

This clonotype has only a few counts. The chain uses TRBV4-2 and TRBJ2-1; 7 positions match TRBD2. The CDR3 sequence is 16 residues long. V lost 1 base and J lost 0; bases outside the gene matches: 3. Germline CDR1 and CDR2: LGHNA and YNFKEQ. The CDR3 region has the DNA TGTGCCAGCAGCCAAGGGAGCGGGACCTCCTACAATGAGCAGTTCTTC. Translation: CASSQGSGTSYNEQFF.

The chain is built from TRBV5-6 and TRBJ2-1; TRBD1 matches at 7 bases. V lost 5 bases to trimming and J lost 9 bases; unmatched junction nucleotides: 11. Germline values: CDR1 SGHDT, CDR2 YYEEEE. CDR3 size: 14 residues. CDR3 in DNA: TGTGCCAGCAGGGGGGACATTTCAGGGGGTGAGCAGTTCTTC. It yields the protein CASRGDISGGEQFF.

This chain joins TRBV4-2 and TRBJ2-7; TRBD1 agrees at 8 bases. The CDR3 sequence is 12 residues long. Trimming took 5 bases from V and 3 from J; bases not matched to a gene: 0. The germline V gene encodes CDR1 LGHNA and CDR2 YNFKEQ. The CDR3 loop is CASSDRGYEQYF. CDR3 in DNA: TGTGCCAGCAGCGACAGGGGCTACGAGCAGTACTTC.

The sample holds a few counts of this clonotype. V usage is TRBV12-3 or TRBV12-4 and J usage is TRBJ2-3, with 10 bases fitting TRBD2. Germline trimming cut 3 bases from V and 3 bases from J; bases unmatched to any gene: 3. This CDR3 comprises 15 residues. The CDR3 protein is CASSFPTSGTDTQYF. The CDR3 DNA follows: TGTGCCAGCAGTTTCCCGACTAGCGGGACAGATACGCAGTATTTT.

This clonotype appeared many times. CDR3 DNA sequence: TGTGCCAGCAGTTACTCTGGGACTAGCGGGGGTGAGACCCAGTACTTC. This translates into CASSYSGTSGGETQYF. This chain joins TRBV6-5 and TRBJ2-5; TRBD2 matches 14 bases. The CDR3 covers 16 residues. The junction had 2 bases not matched to a gene; V was cut back by 0 bases and J by 5 bases. Germline CDR1 is MNHEY and CDR2 is SVGAGI.

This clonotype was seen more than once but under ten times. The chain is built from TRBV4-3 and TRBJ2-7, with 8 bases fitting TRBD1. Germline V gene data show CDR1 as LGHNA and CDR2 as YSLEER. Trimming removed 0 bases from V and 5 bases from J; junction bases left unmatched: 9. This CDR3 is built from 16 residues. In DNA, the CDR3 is TGCGCCAGCAGCCAAGATAGGACAGGGAGGTATGACGAGCAGTACTTC. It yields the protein CASSQDRTGRYDEQYF.

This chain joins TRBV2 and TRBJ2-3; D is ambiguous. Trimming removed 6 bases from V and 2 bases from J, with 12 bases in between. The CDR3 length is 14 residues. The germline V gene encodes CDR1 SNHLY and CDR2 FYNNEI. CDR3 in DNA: TGTGCCAGCAGACCCAGTACTACCACAGATACGCAGTATTTT. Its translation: CASRPSTTTDTQYF.

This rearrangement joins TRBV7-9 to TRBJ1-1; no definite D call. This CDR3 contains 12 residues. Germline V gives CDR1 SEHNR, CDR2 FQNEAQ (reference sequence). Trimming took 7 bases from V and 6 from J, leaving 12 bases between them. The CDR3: CASTSHSSEAFF. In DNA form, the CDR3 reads TGTGCCAGCACCTCACACAGCTCTGAAGCTTTCTTT.